This TCR beta chain was profiled in a study of shared clonotypes between healthy human individuals. Germline V gives CDR1 SGHRS, CDR2 YFSETQ. The ends were cut back, 0 bases at V and 2 bases at J, with 11 bases in the middle. The CDR3 covers 15 residues. The data were produced by immunoSEQ multiplex PCR, yet TCRdb's version contains in-frame clones alone and is incomplete. There are over a million clones in the sample; approximately 70% occur only once, and around 1.5% lies in the top ten. This TCR was recovered from a man aged 18 to 35 in good health. The V gene is TRBV5-1, the J gene TRBJ2-5; the D gene is possibly TRBD1 (5 bases). The sequencing input was memory CD4+ T cells sorted from blood. Subset described: CD45RA-negative fraction. The CDR3 nucleotides read TGCGCCAGCAGCTTGGGTGACAGTAGACAAGAGACCCAGTACTTC. Translated: CASSLGDSRQETQYF.